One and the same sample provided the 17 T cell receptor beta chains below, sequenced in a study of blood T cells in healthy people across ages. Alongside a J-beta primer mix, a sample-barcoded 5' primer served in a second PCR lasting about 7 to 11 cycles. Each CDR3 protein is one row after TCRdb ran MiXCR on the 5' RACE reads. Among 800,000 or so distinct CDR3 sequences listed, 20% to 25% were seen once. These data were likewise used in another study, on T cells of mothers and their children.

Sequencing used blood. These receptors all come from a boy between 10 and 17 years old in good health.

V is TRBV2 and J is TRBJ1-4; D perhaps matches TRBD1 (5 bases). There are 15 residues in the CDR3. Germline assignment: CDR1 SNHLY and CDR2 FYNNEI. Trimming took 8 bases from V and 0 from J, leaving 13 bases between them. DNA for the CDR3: TGTGCCAGCCGGGGGTTCGGGGCAACTAATGAAAAACTGTTTTTT. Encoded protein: CASRGFGATNEKLFF.

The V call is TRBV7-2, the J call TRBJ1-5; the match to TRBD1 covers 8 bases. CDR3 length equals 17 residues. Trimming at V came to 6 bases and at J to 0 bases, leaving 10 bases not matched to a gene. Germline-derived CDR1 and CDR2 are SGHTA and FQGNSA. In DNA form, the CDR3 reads TGTGCCAGCAGACCAGGGGGCCCTCAGTATAGCAATCAGCCCCAGCATTTT. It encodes CASRPGGPQYSNQPQHF.

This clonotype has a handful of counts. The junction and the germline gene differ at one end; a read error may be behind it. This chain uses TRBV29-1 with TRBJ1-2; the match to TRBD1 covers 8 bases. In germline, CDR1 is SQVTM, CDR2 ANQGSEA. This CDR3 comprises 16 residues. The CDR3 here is CSVVRGQATTAGGHTF. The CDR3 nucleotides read TGCAGCGTTGTCCGGGGACAGGCAACCACAGCTGGTGGCCACACCTTC.

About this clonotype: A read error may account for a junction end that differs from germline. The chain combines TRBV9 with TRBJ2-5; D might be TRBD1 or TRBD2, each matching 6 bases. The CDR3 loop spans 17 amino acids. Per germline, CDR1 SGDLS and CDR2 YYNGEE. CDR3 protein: CAGSPRGAGTMWETQYF. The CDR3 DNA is TGTGCCGGCAGCCCCCGCGGGGCAGGGACAATGTGGGAGACCCAGTACTTC.

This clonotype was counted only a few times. The CDR3 loop reads CASSSWMGDYGYTF. The DNA for the CDR3 is TGTGCCAGCAGCTCTTGGATGGGGGACTATGGCTACACCTTC. The chain carries TRBV14 and TRBJ1-2, with a possible D match to TRBD1 (5 bases). CDR1 and CDR2 from the germline V gene are SGHDN and FVKESK. CDR3 length equals 14 residues. Trimming removed 5 bases from V and 3 bases from J, with 13 bases in between.

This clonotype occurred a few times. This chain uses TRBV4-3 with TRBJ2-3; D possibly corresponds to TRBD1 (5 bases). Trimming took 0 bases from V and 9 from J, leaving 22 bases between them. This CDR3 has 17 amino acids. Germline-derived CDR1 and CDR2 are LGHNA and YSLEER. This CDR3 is CASSQDFGRQIMLTQYF. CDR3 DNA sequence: TGCGCCAGCAGCCAAGATTTTGGGCGACAGATTATGCTCACGCAGTATTTT.

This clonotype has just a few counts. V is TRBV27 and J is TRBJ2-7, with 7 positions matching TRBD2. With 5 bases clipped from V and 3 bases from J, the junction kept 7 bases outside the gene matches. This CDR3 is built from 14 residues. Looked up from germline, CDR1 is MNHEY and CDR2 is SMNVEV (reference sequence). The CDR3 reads CASSAREVGYEQYF. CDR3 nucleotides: TGTGCCAGCAGTGCTCGGGAGGTAGGCTACGAGCAGTACTTC.

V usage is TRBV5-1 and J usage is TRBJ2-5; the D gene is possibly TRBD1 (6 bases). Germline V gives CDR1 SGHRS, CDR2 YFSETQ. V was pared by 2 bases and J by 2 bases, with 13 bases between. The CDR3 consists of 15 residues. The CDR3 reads CASSFPTGMQETQYF. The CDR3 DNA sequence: TGCGCCAGCAGCTTTCCTACAGGGATGCAAGAGACCCAGTACTTC.

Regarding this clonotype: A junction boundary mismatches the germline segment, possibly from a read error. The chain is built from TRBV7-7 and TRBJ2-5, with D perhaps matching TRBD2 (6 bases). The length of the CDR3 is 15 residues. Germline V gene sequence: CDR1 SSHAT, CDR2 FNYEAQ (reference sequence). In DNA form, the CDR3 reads TGTGCTAGCAGCTTAGTTGTGGCGGGGTCGGAGACCCAGTACTTC. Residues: CASSLVVAGSETQYF.

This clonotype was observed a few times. The CDR3 DNA is TGCGCCAGCAGGGGAGACGGCCAAGAGACCCAGTACTTC. Translating it yields CASRGDGQETQYF. The chain couples TRBV5-1 to TRBJ2-5; D might be TRBD2 (5 bases). This CDR3 comprises 13 residues. V was shortened by 5 bases and J by 1 base, with 9 bases between the two germline ends. Germline loops: CDR1 SGHRS, CDR2 YFSETQ.

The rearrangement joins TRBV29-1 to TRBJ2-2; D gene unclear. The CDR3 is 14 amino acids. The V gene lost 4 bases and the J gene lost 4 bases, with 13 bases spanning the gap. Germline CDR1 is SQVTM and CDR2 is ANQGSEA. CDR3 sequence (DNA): TGCAGCGTTGCGAACTCACTTATCACCGGGGAGCTGTTTTTT. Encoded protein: CSVANSLITGELFF.

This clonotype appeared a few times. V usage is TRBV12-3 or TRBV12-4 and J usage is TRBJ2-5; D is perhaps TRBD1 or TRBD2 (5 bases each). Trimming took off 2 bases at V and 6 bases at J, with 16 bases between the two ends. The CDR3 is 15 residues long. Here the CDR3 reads CASSLTPGSGKTQYF. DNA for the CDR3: TGTGCCAGCAGTTTAACCCCAGGGAGCGGAAAGACCCAGTACTTC.

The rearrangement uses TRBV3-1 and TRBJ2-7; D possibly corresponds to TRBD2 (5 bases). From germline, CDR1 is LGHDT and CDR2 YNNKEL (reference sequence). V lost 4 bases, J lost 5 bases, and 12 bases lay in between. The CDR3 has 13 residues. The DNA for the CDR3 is TGTGCCAGCAGCCTGCCCCCAGCGGACGAGCAGTACTTC. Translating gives CASSLPPADEQYF.

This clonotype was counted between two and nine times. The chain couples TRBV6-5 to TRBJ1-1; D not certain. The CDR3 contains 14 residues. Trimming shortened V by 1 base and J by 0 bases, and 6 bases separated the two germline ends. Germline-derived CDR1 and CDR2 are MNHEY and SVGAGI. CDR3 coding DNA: TGTGCCAGCAGTTACTACAGCATGAACACTGAAGCTTTCTTT. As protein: CASSYYSMNTEAFF.

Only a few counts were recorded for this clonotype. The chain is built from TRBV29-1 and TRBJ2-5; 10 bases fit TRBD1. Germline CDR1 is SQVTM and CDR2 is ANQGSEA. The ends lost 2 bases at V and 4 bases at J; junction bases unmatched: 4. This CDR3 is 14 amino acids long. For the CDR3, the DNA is TGCAGCGTTGAACCCGGACAGGGGGGAGAGACCCAGTACTTC. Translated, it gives CSVEPGQGGETQYF.

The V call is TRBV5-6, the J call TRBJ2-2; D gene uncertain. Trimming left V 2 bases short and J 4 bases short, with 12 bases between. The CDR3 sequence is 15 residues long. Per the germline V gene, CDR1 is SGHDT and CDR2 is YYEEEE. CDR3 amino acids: CASSLGSTSTGELFF. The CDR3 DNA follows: TGTGCCAGCAGCTTAGGGTCCACTTCCACCGGGGAGCTGTTTTTT.

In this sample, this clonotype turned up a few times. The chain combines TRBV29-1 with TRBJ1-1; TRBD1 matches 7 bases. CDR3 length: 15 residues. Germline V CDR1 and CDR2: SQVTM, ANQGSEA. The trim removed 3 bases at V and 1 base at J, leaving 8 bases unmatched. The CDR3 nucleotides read TGCAGCGTTGACCGAACAGGGGACGCGAACACTGAAGCTTTCTTT. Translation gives CSVDRTGDANTEAFF.